These T cell receptor beta chains were read from a single sample in a study of human T cells and chemical hapten exposure. TCRdb re-called the RACE reads through MiXCR, storing one row per CDR3 protein. The sample lists some 82,000 distinct CDR3 sequences, roughly 10% occurring once. Here the sequenced sample was whole blood, taken in connection with sensitization to the hapten diphenylcyclopropenone (DPC). Source of these receptors: a woman aged 45 to 65 with alopecia areata. Some clones in this sample may be carry-over from other donors' samples. Each CDR3 is given with its conserved first and last residue. The D gene is left open where the match is weak. Not every row has a clone size; where given, it reads once, few, many or a size class.

V gene	J gene	clone size	D gene	CDR3 DNA	CDR3 protein
TRBV7-8	TRBJ1-5	many	TRBD1	TGTGCCAGCAGCTTGGGACAGGGTAGCAATCAGCCCCAGCATTTT	CASSLGQGSNQPQHF
TRBV7-9	TRBJ2-5	many	.	TGTGCCAGCGGGCAAAAGCGGCACCAAGAGACCCAGTACTTC	CASGQKRHQETQYF
TRBV21-1	TRBJ1-5	many	.	.	CASSKVAGGNQPQHF
TRBV29-1	TRBJ2-3	.	TRBD2	TGCAGCGTTGAAAGGACTAGCGGGAGGCCTGAAGATACGCAGTATTTT	CSVERTSGRPEDTQYF
TRBV5-6	TRBJ2-7	many	.	TGTGCCAGCAGCATCTTAAACTACGAGCAGTACTTC	CASSILNYEQYF
TRBV5-1	TRBJ1-4	.	.	TGCGCCAGCAGCTTGATGCCTGGGGGAACTAATGAAAAACTGTTTTTT	CASSLMPGGTNEKLFF
TRBV21-1	TRBJ2-5	.	.	TGTGCCAGCAGCTTCCAAGCTCACCGGGACGTTGGGGCCCAGTACTTC	CASSFQAHRDVGAQYF
TRBV5-4	TRBJ2-5	.	.	TGTGCCAGCAGCGTAGGACAGAAACAAGAGACCCAGTACTTC	CASSVGQKQETQYF
TRBV7-9	TRBJ2-7	.	.	TGTGCCAGCAGCCCTTCTGGGGGGACCCGGACCTTC	CASSPSGGTRTF
TRBV20-1	TRBJ1-4	few	.	TGCAGTGCAGGACAGAGCGGCGAAAAACTGTTTTTT	CSAGQSGEKLFF
TRBV11-2	TRBJ2-1	.	.	TGTGCCAGCAGCTTAAACACATACAATGAGCAGTTCTTC	CASSLNTYNEQFF
TRBV25-1	TRBJ2-7	.	TRBD1	TGTGCCAGCAGTGAATACGGGACAGGGGGACACGAGCAGTACTTC	CASSEYGTGGHEQYF
TRBV20-1	TRBJ1-1	few	.	TGCAGTGCTAGAGTACAGGCGAACACTGAAGCTTTCTTT	CSARVQANTEAFF
TRBV29-1	TRBJ1-1	.	.	TGCAGCGTTGGGGGGGGCCATTCGGACACTGAAGCTTTCTTT	CSVGGGHSDTEAFF
TRBV24-1	TRBJ1-5	many	TRBD1	TGTGCCACCAGTGATCAGGGGGGTCAGCCCCAGCATTTT	CATSDQGGQPQHF
TRBV2	TRBJ1-4	many	.	TGTGCCAGCATGATGGGTAATACTGAAAAACTGTTTTTT	CASMMGNTEKLFF
TRBV24-1	TRBJ2-3	many	TRBD1	TGTGCCACCAGTGATCCTGAGACAGGGGCAGATACGCAGTATTTT	CATSDPETGADTQYF
TRBV18	TRBJ2-1	many	TRBD2	TGTGCCAGCTCTCCCTCCATGGTAGCGGGAGCCTTATCTGAGCAGTTCTTC	CASSPSMVAGALSEQFF
TRBV2	TRBJ2-3	few	TRBD1	TGTGCCAACAAAAACAGGGGATCTAGCACAGATACGCAGTATTTT	CANKNRGSSTDTQYF
TRBV7-3	TRBJ2-6	.	.	TGTGCCAGCAGCACCCCTGGTGGGGGCCCCGCCTCTGGGGCCAACGTCCTGACTTTC	CASSTPGGGPASGANVLTF
TRBV30	TRBJ2-7	few	TRBD2	TGTGCCTGGACCGTGGGGGCTAGCGGGAGCTCCTACGAGCAGTACTTC	CAWTVGASGSSYEQYF
TRBV29-1	TRBJ1-1	many	.	TGCAGCGCCCGGGACGGTATTGAGGGGACTGAAGCTTTCTTT	CSARDGIEGTEAFF
TRBV10-2	TRBJ2-2	.	.	TGCGCCAGCAAATTGGGCACCGGGGAGCTGTTTTTT	CASKLGTGELFF
TRBV2	TRBJ2-7	.	TRBD1	TGTGCCAGCAGTACAGGGGGTACCTACTACGAGCAGTACTTC	CASSTGGTYYEQYF
TRBV11-2	TRBJ2-2	few	.	TGTGCCAGCAGCCGCGATTTTAGGGCGAACACCGGGGAGCTGTTTTTT	CASSRDFRANTGELFF
TRBV10-2	TRBJ2-3	.	.	TGCGCCAGCAGTGAGGGCAGGACATATACGCAGTATTTT	CASSEGRTYTQYF
TRBV20-1	TRBJ2-1	.	.	TGCAGTGCCGATTCCATAAGGAGGGAGCAGTTCTTC	CSADSIRREQFF
TRBV18	TRBJ1-6	.	.	TGTGCCAGCTCACGCGATCGGGCCGAAAATTCACCCCTCCACTTT	CASSRDRAENSPLHF
TRBV7-3	TRBJ2-3	.	TRBD2	TGTGCCAGCAGCTTCGGAAGAACCGGGACTAGCGGGATTTATACGCAGTATTTT	CASSFGRTGTSGIYTQYF
TRBV20-1	TRBJ2-7	.	.	TGCAGTGCCAAAATCCAGGGGGGCGGCTACGAGCAGTACTTC	CSAKIQGGGYEQYF
TRBV9	TRBJ2-5	.	.	TGTGCCAGCAGCGTACAGGGCGGAGAGACCCAGTACTTC	CASSVQGGETQYF
TRBV7-9	TRBJ1-4	many	.	TGTGCCAGCAGCTCAGGGTTTCCGGAAAAACTGTTTTTT	CASSSGFPEKLFF
TRBV30	TRBJ1-4	.	TRBD1	TGTGCCTGGAGTGTACTTAGGAGGGGGCGAGGTGAAAAACTGTTTTTT	CAWSVLRRGRGEKLFF
TRBV20-1	TRBJ1-5	many	.	TGCAGTGCTCAAGGGGTCCTAGGAGGACAGCCCCAGCATTTT	CSAQGVLGGQPQHF
TRBV20-1	TRBJ2-3	many	.	TGCAGTGCTAGTTCGGCCCCCCGGCAGGCAGATACGCAGTATTTT	CSASSAPRQADTQYF
TRBV7-6	TRBJ1-1	medium-sized	.	TGTGCCAGCAGCGATAGACAGTCCCCGAACACTGAAGCTTTCTTT	CASSDRQSPNTEAFF
TRBV29-1	TRBJ1-2	many	.	TGCAGCGTTGAGAGGCAGACGGACTATGGCTACACCTTC	CSVERQTDYGYTF
TRBV6-2/TRBV6-3	TRBJ2-7	.	TRBD1	TGTGCCAGCAGTCTCCTAGGACAGGCGTTTTACGAGCAGTACTTC	CASSLLGQAFYEQYF
TRBV29-1	TRBJ2-4	few	.	TGCAACCTTGTTGGGTGGAGAAACATTCAGTACTTC	CNLVGWRNIQYF
TRBV12-3/TRBV12-4	TRBJ1-5	.	TRBD1	TGTGCCAGCAGAACAGGACAGGGAAGTGGAAATCAGCCCCAGCATTTT	CASRTGQGSGNQPQHF
TRBV4-3	TRBJ1-1	.	.	TGCGCCAGCAGCCAAGATTTGTTTTTCGGCCCCCAGAACACTGAAGCTTTCTTT	CASSQDLFFGPQNTEAFF
TRBV2	TRBJ2-7	.	.	TGTGCCAGCAGTGAATGGGCAGGCTCCTACGAGCAGTACTTC	CASSEWAGSYEQYF